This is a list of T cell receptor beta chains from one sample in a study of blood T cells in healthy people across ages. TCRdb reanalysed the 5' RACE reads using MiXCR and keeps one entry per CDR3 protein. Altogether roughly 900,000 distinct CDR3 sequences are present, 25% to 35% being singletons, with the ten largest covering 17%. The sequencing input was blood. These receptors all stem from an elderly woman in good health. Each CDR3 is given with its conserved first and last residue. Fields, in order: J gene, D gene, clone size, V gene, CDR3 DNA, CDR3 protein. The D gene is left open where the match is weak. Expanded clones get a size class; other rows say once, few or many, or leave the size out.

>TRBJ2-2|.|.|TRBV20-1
TGCAGTGCTAGGCCCGTCGGCACCGGGGAGCTGTTTTTT
CSARPVGTGELFF
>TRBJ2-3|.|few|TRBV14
TGTGCCAGCAGCCCGATCAGGGGCGCGAGCACAGATACGCAGTATTTT
CASSPIRGASTDTQYF
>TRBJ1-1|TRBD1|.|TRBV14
TGTGCCAGCAGCCAGGGACAGGGGGCAGGTTGGACTGAAGCTTTCTTT
CASSQGQGAGWTEAFF
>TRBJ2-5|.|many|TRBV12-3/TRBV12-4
TGTGCCAGCAGTTTACGAAGACAGCAAGAGACCCAGTACTTC
CASSLRRQQETQYF
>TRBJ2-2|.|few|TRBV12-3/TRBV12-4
TGTGCCAGCAGTTTAGCTGTCTACACCGGGGAGCTGTTTTTT
CASSLAVYTGELFF
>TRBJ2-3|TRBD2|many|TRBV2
TGTGCCAGCAGTGAACTAGGGAGGGTCACAGATACGCAGTATTTT
CASSELGRVTDTQYF
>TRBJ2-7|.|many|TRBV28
TGTGCCAGCAGTTTACCTGGACTCGGCGGAAACTACGAGCAGTACTTC
CASSLPGLGGNYEQYF
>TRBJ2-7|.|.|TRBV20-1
TGCAGTGCTAGAGAGGCCAACTCCTACGAGCAGTACTTC
CSAREANSYEQYF
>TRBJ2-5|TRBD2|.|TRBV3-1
TGTGCCATCTGCGTTATCTTTAGCGGGGGGGCTAACTATCAAGAGACCCAGTACTTC
CAICVIFSGGANYQETQYF
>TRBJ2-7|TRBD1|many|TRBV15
TGTGCCACCAGCAGTAGGGACAGGGTATTTTCTTACGAGCAGTACTTC
CATSSRDRVFSYEQYF
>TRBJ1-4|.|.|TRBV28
TGTGCCAGCAGTTTCCCCGCGAGACCGGAAAAACTGTTTTTT
CASSFPARPEKLFF
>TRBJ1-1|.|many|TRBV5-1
TGCGCCAGCAGCTTTCGAGAGGTCATTATGAACACTGAAGCTTTCTTT
CASSFREVIMNTEAFF
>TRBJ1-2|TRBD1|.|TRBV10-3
TGTGCCATCAGCCGTACAGGGGCAGGGCGAGCTAACTATGACTACACCTTC
CAISRTGAGRANYDYTF
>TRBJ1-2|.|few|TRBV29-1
TGCAGCGTTCGTCCAGCATCCTATGGCTACACCTTC
CSVRPASYGYTF
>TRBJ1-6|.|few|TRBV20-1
TGCAGTGCTAGGCCGGCCTCCGGTGATTCACCCCTCCACTTT
CSARPASGDSPLHF
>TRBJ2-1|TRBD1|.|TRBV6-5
TGTGCCAGCAGTTACTCGATATACGGACAGGGAAAACTAACCGGCCCCGATGGGCAGTTCTTC
CASSYSIYGQGKLTGPDGQFF
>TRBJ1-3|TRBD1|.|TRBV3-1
TGTGCCAGCAGCCGGCCGACAGGGAACTCTGGAAACACCATATATTTT
CASSRPTGNSGNTIYF
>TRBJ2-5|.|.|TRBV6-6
TGTGCCAGCAGACCAAGACAGAACCAGAATGAGCAGTACTTC
CASRPRQNQNEQYF
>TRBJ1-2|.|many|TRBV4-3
TGCGCCAGCAGCCAGGGGAGGCTTGCTAACTATGGCTACACCTTC
CASSQGRLANYGYTF
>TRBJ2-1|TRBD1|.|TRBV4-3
TGCGCCAGCAGCCAAACGGACAGGGAAAATGAGCAGTTCTTC
CASSQTDRENEQFF
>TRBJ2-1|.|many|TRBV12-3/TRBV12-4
TGTGCCAGCAGTCCAGGACGCATTCGGTTCTTC
CASSPGRIRFF
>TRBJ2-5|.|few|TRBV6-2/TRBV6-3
TGTGCCAGCAGACTTCTCGGGACTGCAGGGGATGAGCAGTACTTC
CASRLLGTAGDEQYF
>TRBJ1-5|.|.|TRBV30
TGTGCCTGGAGCGCGACCCGAGGGATTCACCCCCAGCATTTT
CAWSATRGIHPQHF
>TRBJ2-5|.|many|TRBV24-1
TGTGCCACCAGTGCGACAGGGAGGCTGGAAGAGACCCAGTACTTC
CATSATGRLEETQYF
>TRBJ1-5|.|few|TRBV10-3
TGTGCCATCAGTGAGAAATTGGGTAGCAATCAGCCCCAGCATTTT
CAISEKLGSNQPQHF
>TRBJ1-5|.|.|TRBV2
TGTGCCAGCTGTTGGGCAACTAATCAGCCCCAGCATTTT
CASCWATNQPQHF
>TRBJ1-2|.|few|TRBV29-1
TGCAGCGGGATGGCAGGGCCCTATGGCTACACCTTC
CSGMAGPYGYTF
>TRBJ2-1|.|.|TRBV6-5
TGTGCCAGCAGTTACCGGAGGTTAGAAGGAAACGAGCAGTTCTTC
CASSYRRLEGNEQFF
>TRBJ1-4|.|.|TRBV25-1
TGTGCCAGCAGTGAATTCAGGGTAAATGAAAAACTGTTTTTT
CASSEFRVNEKLFF
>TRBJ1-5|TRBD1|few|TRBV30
TGTGCCTGGAGTGTGGCGGGACAGGGGAGGACCCAGCATTTT
CAWSVAGQGRTQHF
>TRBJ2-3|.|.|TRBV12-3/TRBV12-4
TGTGCCAGCCAGAGAGCAGATATGCAGTATTTT
CASQRADMQYF
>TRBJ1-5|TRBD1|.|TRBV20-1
TGCAGTGCCTACGCCCCAGGGGGCATGGGCAATCAGCCCCAGCATTTT
CSAYAPGGMGNQPQHF
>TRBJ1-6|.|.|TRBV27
TGTGCCAGCAGTCAAACCGGGCAAAGTTCACCCCTCCACTTT
CASSQTGQSSPLHF
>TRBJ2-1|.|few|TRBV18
TGTGCCAGCTCACCACGGTCGGCTAATTACAATGAGCAGTTCTTC
CASSPRSANYNEQFF
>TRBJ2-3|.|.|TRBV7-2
TGTGCCAGCAGCTTACCAGCGGCGGATACGCAGTATTTT
CASSLPAADTQYF
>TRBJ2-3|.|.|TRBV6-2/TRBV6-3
TGTGCCAGCAGTTACATCCGGGGACCCCAGAAGGTTACGCAGTATTTT
CASSYIRGPQKVTQYF
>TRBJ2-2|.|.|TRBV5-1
TGCGCCAGCAGCTTGTCAGGCCCTTCGAACACCGGGGAGCTGTTTTTT
CASSLSGPSNTGELFF
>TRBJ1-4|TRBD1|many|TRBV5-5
TGTGCCAGCAGCCTCAGTCCCGGGACAGGGGTCAAACTGTTTTTT
CASSLSPGTGVKLFF
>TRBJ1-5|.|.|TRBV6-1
TGTGCCAGCAGTACCGTCCGGACATCAGGGAGGAATCAGCCCCAGCATTTT
CASSTVRTSGRNQPQHF
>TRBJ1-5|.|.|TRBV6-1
TGTGCCAGCAGTGAAGGGGGACGGGTCGGGCATTTT
CASSEGGRVGHF
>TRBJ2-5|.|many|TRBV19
TGTGCCAGTAGTCCTCTCGGAGAGGGGGAGACCCAGTACTTC
CASSPLGEGETQYF
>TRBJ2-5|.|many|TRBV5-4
TGTGCCAGCAGCTTGGTAACTCCAGCTATGGGAGAGACCCAGTACTTC
CASSLVTPAMGETQYF
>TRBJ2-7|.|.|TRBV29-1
TGCAGCGCCGGGGGTTTAGGCTACGAGCAGTACTTC
CSAGGLGYEQYF
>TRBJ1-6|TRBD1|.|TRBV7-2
TGTGCCAGCTCACCGGGACAGGGGACAACACCCCTCCACTTT
CASSPGQGTTPLHF